This T cell receptor (beta chain) was documented in a study of blood T cell repertoires in COVID-19. Across the study: Samples taken during acute and convalescent COVID-19 were collected in the United States, Italy and Spain. Sources were T cells, B-cell-depleted T cells, or PBMCs; the material itself was cDNA or gDNA.

In the authors' workflow: Amplified reference gene primers provided the basis for estimating nucleated cell counts. The protocol was immunoSEQ multiplex PCR, while the TCRdb copy is restricted to in-frame clones and leaves out a portion. D and trimming were read from the DNA, whereas the V and J calls and clone size are those reported in that table. The sample has under 500,000 clones; 80% to 90% are singletons. This clone was seen a single time. Germline V gives CDR1 DFQATT, CDR2 SNEGSKA (reference sequence). The CDR3 sequence is 11 residues long. V gave up 8 bases and J gave up 9 bases, with 15 bases separating them.

This receptor was identified in a woman in her thirties with acute or convalescent COVID-19. The specimen was peripheral blood. This chain uses TRBV20-1 with TRBJ2-3, with TRBD2 as a possible D gene (6 bases). The CDR3 loop is CSSNTGVTQYF. In nucleotides, the CDR3 is TGCAGTTCAAATACGGGGGTGACGCAGTATTTT.